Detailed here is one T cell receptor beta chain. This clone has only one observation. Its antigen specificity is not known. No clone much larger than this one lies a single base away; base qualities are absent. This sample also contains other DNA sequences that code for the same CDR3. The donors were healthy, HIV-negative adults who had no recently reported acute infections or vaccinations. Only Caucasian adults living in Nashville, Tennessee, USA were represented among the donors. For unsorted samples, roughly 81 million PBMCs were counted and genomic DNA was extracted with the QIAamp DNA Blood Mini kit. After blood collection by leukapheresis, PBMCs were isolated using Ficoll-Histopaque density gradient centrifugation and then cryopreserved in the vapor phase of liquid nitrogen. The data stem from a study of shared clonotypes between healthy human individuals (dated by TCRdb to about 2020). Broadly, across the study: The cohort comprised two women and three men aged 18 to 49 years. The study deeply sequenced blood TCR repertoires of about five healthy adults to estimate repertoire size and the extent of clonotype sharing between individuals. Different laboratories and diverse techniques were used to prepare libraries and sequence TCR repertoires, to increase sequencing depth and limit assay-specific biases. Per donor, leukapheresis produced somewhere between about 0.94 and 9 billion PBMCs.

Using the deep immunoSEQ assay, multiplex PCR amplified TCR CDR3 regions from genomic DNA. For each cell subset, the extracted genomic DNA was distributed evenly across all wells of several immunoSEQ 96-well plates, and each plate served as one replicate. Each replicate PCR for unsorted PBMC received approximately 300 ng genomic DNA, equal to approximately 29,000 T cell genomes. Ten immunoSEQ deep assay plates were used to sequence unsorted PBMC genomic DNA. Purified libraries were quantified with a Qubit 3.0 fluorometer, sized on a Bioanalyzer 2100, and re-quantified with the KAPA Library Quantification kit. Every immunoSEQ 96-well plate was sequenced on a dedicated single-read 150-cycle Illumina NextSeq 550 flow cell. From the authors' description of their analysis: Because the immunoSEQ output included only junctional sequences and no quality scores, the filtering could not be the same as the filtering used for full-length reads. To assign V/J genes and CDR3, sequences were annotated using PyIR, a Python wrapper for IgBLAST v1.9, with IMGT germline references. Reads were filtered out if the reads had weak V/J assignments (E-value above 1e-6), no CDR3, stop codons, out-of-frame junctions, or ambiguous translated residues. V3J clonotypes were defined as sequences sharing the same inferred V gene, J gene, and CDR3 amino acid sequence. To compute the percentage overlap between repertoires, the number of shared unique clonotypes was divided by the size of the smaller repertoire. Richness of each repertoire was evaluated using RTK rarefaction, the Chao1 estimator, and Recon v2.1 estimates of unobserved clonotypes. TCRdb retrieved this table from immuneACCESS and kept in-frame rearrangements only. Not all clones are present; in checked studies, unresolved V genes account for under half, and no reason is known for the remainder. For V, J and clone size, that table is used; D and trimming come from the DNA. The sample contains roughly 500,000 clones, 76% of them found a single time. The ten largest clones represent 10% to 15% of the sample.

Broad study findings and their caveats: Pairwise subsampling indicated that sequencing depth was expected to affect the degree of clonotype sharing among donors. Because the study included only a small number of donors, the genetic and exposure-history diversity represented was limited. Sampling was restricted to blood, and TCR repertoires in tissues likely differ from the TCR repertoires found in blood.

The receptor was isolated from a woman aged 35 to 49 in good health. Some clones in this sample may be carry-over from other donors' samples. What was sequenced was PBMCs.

Here is the DNA: TGTGCCAGCTCACCTTCCGAGGAGACCCAGTACTTC. This gives the protein CASSPSEETQYF. The sequence joins TRBV18 to TRBJ2-5, with an unclear D gene assignment. Its CDR3 holds 12 amino acids, cysteine through phenylalanine. Here the CDR3 DNA is all that survives: 36 bases in frame from base 1. CDR1 KGHSH and CDR2 LQKENI were looked up in the germline V gene. Trimming at the junction amounts to 3 bases on V and 5 bases on J, and the germline ends lie 7 bases apart.